This TCR beta chain appears in the sequencing data of a study of blood T cell repertoires in COVID-19. Across the whole study: Acute and convalescent COVID-19 samples came from the United States, Italy and Spain.

Assay used: immunoSEQ multiplex PCR; TCRdb lists only in-frame clones, some missing. Among 240,000 or so clones, around 87% were seen once, and the ten largest hold approximately 3.5%. V dropped 0 bases and J dropped 8; count of bases not matched to a gene: 3. This CDR3 is built from 13 residues. Germline V gene data show CDR1 as KGHSH and CDR2 as LQKENI. The source material was PBMCs or T cells enriched from blood (not recorded which). The source is a middle-aged woman with acute COVID-19. The chain carries TRBV18 and TRBJ1-2; 7 nucleotides match TRBD1. The DNA of the CDR3 is TGTGCCAGCTCACCACCAGGGGGCGGCGGCTACACCTTC. Protein sequence: CASSPPGGGGYTF.